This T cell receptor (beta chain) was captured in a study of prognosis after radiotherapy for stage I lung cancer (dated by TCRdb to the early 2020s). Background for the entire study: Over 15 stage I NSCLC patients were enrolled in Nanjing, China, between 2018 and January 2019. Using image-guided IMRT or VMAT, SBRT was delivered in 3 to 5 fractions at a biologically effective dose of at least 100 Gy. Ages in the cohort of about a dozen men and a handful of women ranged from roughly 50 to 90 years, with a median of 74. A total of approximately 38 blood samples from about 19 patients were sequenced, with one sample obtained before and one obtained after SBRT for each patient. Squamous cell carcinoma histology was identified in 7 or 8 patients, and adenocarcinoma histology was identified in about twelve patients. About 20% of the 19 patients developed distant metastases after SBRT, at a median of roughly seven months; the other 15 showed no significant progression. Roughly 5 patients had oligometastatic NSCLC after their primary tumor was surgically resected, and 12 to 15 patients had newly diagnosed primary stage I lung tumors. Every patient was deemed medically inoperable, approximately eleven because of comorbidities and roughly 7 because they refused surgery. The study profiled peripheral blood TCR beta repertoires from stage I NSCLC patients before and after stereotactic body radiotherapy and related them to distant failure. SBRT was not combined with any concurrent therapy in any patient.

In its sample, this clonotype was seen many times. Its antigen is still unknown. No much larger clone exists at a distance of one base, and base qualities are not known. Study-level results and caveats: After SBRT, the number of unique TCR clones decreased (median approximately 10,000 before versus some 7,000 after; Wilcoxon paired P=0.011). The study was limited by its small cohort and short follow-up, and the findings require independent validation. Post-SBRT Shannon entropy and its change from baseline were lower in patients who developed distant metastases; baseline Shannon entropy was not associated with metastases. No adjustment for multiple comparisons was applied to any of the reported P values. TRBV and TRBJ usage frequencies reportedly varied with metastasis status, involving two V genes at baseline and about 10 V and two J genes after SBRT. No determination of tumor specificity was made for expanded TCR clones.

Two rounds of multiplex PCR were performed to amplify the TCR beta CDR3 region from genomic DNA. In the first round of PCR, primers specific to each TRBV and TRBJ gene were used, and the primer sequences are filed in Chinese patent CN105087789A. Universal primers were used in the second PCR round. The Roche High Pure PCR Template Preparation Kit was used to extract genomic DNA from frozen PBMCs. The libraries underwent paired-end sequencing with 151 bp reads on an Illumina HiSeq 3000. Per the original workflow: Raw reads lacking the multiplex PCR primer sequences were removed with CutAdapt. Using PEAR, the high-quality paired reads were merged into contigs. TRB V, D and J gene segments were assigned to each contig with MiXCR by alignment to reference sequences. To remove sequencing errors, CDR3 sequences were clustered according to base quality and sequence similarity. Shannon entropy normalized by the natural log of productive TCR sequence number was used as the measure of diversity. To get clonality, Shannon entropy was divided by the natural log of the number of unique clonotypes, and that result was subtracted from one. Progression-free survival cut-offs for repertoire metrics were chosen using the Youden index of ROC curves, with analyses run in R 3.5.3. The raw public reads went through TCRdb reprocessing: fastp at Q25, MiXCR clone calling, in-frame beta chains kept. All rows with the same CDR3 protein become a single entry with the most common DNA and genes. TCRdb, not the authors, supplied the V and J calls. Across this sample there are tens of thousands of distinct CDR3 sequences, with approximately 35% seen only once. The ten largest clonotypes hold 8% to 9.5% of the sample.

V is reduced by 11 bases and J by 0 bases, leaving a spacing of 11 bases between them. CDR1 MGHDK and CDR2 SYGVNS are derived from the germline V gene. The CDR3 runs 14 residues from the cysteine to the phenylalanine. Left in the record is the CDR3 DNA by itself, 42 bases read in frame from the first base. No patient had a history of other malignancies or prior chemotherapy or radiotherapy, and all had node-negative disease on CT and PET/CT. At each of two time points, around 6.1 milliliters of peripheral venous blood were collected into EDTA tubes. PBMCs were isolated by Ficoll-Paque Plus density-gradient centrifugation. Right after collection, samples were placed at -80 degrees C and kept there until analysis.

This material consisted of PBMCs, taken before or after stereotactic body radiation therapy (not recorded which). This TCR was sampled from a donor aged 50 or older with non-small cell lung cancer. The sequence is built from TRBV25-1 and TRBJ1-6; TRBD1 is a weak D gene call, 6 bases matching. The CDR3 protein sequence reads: CAGGGSSYNSPLHF. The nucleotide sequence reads TGTGCCGGAGGGGGGAGCTCCTATAATTCACCCCTCCACTTT.